These 10 T cell receptor beta chains share one sample of origin, sequenced in a study of CD8 T cells in Susac syndrome. It was with random hexamers that about 0.45 to 1 ug RNA was reverse transcribed. TCRdb ran MiXCR on the immunoSEQ multiplex PCR reads and lists one entry per CDR3 protein. The repertoire holds about 130,000 distinct CDR3 sequences, with about 93% as singletons. Material: CD8+ T cells from PBMCs. The receptors were sampled from a human donor with multiple sclerosis.

This chain links TRBV25-1 with TRBJ2-7, with D perhaps matching TRBD1 (6 bases). The germline V gene has CDR1 MGHDK and CDR2 SYGVNS. This CDR3 region has 13 residues. Deletions cut 4 bases from V and 5 bases from J, with 12 bases between. The CDR3 loop reads CASSAQGSDEQYF. The DNA of the CDR3 is TGTGCCAGCAGTGCGCAGGGGAGCGACGAGCAGTACTTC.

V is TRBV15 and J is TRBJ1-2; no firm D call. The CDR3 sequence is 16 residues long. Trimming pared 4 bases from V and 6 bases from J, leaving 21 bases between. Per germline, CDR1 LNHNV and CDR2 YYDKDF (reference sequence). CDR3 DNA sequence: TGTGCCACCAGCACTATAGGGAAGGTCCGGTCGGATGGCTACACCTTC. This encodes CATSTIGKVRSDGYTF.

The gene calls are TRBV25-1 and TRBJ2-7; 7 nucleotides agree with TRBD1. Per germline, CDR1 MGHDK and CDR2 SYGVNS. Trimming took 10 bases from V and 3 from J; bases not matched to a gene: 9. The CDR3 is made up of 13 amino acids. CDR3 nucleotide sequence: TGTGCCACCGAAGGGACAGATCACTACGAGCAGTACTTC. This sequence encodes CATEGTDHYEQYF.

The V and J genes are TRBV5-6 and TRBJ2-3, with D maybe TRBD2 (5 bases). This CDR3 contains 13 residues. Germline V gives CDR1 SGHDT, CDR2 YYEEEE. Between the trimmed V and J ends, which lost 1 base and 10 bases, there was a span of 13 bases. The CDR3 reads CASSLLADLAQYF. For the CDR3, the DNA is TGTGCCAGCAGCTTGCTGGCGGACTTGGCGCAGTATTTT.

CDR3 sequence reads: CASSQVRIRPYEQYF. As DNA, the CDR3 is TGCGCCAGCAGCCAAGTAAGGATAAGACCCTACGAGCAGTACTTC. The V and J genes are TRBV4-3 and TRBJ2-7; no definite D call. Trimming stripped 1 base from V and 2 bases from J, with 12 bases between. CDR3 length equals 15 residues. CDR1 is LGHNA and CDR2 is YSLEER in the germline V gene.

The genes are TRBV3-1 and TRBJ2-7, with D perhaps being TRBD1 or TRBD2 (7 bases each). Germline V gives CDR1 LGHDT, CDR2 YNNKEL (reference sequence). V shed 3 bases and J shed 1 base, with 16 bases lying between them. CDR3 size: 16 residues. The CDR3: CASSHSGGALSYEQYF. The CDR3 nucleotides are TGTGCCAGCAGCCATTCAGGGGGGGCCCTTTCCTACGAGCAGTACTTC.

V is TRBV5-4 and J is TRBJ2-7, with a weak D call TRBD1 (5 bases). Germline assignment: CDR1 SGHNT and CDR2 YYREEE (reference sequence). The CDR3 contains 13 residues. Trimming left V 6 bases short and J 3 bases short, with 13 bases between. CDR3 in amino acids: CASNLDTNYEQYF. In DNA form, the CDR3 reads TGTGCCAGCAACCTGGACACAAACTACGAGCAGTACTTC.

This rearrangement joins TRBV28 to TRBJ2-7; TRBD1 might be the D (6 bases). CDR1 and CDR2 (germline): MDHEN, SYDVKM. The ends were cut back, 0 bases at V and 5 bases at J, with 20 bases in the middle. CDR3 length: 17 residues. In nucleotides, the CDR3 is TGTGCCAGCAGTTTATGGGGGACATGGTGGGGTCTGGACGAGCAGTACTTC. Protein sequence: CASSLWGTWWGLDEQYF.

The chain employs TRBV7-9 and TRBJ2-3; no reliable D call. This CDR3 has 14 amino acids. Germline V gene data show CDR1 as SEHNR and CDR2 as FQNEAQ (reference sequence). Trimming shortened V by 1 base and J by 4 bases, and 9 bases separated the two germline ends. This CDR3 is CASSLGNPADTQYF. As DNA, the CDR3 is TGTGCCAGCAGCTTAGGTAACCCGGCAGATACGCAGTATTTT.

J is TRBJ2-1 and V is TRBV4-1, with 7 bases that match TRBD2. V was clipped by 8 bases and J by 2 bases; unmatched bases: 6. CDR3 size: 14 residues. The germline gives CDR1 MGHRA, CDR2 YSYEKL. The CDR3 sequence: CASSGTITYNEQFF. The CDR3, as DNA: TGCGCCAGCTCCGGGACTATTACCTACAATGAGCAGTTCTTC.